Listed here are 15 T cell receptor beta chains from one sample, sequenced in a study of Graves' ophthalmopathy and Graves' hyperthyroidism (dated by TCRdb to the late 2010s). Instrument on record: Illumina HiSeq 2000. For repertoire sequencing, TCR beta CDR3 regions were amplified from RNA transcripts. A first-round RT-PCR used HTBI primers with the Qiagen OneStep RT-PCR kit, followed by a second-round multiplex PCR, size selection and purification. The public reads were run again by TCRdb, first through fastp at Q25 and then through MiXCR, and only productive beta chains were kept. One record per CDR3 amino acid sequence lists the most common genes and DNA. The sample table records around 1.1 million distinct CDR3 sequences; about two fifths of these occur just once. The ten biggest clones cover over 8.5% of the sample. Sequencing was done on a sample of peripheral blood or thyroid tissue (not recorded which). The receptors were sampled from an adult man with Graves' hyperthyroidism.

J is TRBJ1-1 and V is TRBV12-3 or TRBV12-4; D possibly corresponds to TRBD1 (6 bases). The V end lost 6 bases, the J end lost 7 bases, and 21 bases lay between the germline ends. The CDR3 has 15 residues. The CDR3 sequence: CASSQPPTGVSEAFF. The CDR3 DNA is TGTGCCAGCAGCCAACCCCCGACAGGAGTGAGTGAAGCTTTCTTT.

This clonotype was found many times. V is TRBV29-1 and J is TRBJ2-7, with a weak D call TRBD1 (5 bases). This CDR3 region has 13 residues. Trimming took 6 bases from V and 2 from J, leaving 14 bases between them. Germline V gene lookup returns CDR1 SQVTM and CDR2 ANQGSEA. Written as DNA, the CDR3 is TGCAGCGTGCTTGGACACCTACCCTACGAGCAGTACTTC. Translating gives CSVLGHLPYEQYF.

This clonotype was counted a few times. This sequence joins TRBV2 and TRBJ2-7; either TRBD1 or TRBD2 may supply D (5 bases each). The germline gives CDR1 SNHLY, CDR2 FYNNEI. V lost 6 bases, J lost 4 bases, and 13 bases lay in between. The CDR3 covers 13 residues. Here the CDR3 reads CASRKRGSYEQYF. CDR3 bases: TGTGCCAGCAGAAAACGGGGCAGTTACGAGCAGTACTTC. Complete variable domain (other parts from reference TRBV2 and TRBJ2-7): EPEVTQTPSHQVTQMGQEVILRCVPISNHLYFYWYRQILGQKVEFLVSFYNNEISEKSEIFDDQFSVERPDGSNFTLKIRSTKLEDSAMYFCASRKRGSYEQYFGPGTRLTVT.

As to this clonotype: This CDR3 fails to terminate in the conserved phenylalanine or tryptophan, so it likely reflects a read error. No DNA is shown, since the ends of the CDR3 on it are uncertain; the CDR3 is the one TCRdb lists. The V call is TRBV10-2, the J call TRBJ1-2; TRBD1 is the table's D call, not checked against the DNA. The CDR3 length equals 8 residues, ends included. In germline, CDR1 is WSHSY, CDR2 SAAADI. The CDR3 sequence is CASRDTNY.

This clonotype showed up many times. The chain has TRBV7-6 and TRBJ1-3; 11 bases align to TRBD1. The CDR3 is 14 residues long. V was pared by 8 bases and J by 1 base, with 1 base of the junction left unmatched. Germline values: CDR1 SGHVS, CDR2 FNYEAQ. This chain's CDR3 is CASGTGGSGNTIYF. The CDR3 DNA sequence: TGTGCCAGCGGGACAGGGGGGTCTGGAAACACCATATATTTT.

In this sample, this clonotype turned up a few times. J is TRBJ1-6 and V is TRBV6-2 or TRBV6-3; no definite D call. The CDR3 has 14 residues. Germline lookup yields CDR1 MNHEY and CDR2 SVGEGT. V lost 7 bases and J lost 9, with 16 bases in between. The CDR3 here is CASTQPAGISPLHF. DNA for the CDR3: TGTGCCAGCACCCAACCCGCCGGGATTTCACCCCTCCACTTT.

Details on this clonotype: The junction departs from the called germline gene at one end, perhaps through a read error. The chain joins TRBV10-3 to TRBJ2-5, with D tentatively TRBD1 (5 bases). Germline loops: CDR1 ENHRY, CDR2 SYGVKD. The length of the CDR3 is 14 residues. The CDR3 here is CAISRPTDQETQCF. The DNA of the CDR3 is TGTGCCATCAGTCGCCCGACAGACCAAGAGACCCAGTGCTTC.

In this sample, this clonotype turned up many times. The chain uses TRBV19 and TRBJ1-1; 7 bases align to TRBD1. Germline V gene lookup returns CDR1 LNHDA and CDR2 SQIVND (reference sequence). V shed 7 bases and J 1 base; nucleotides not matched to a gene: 6. CDR3 length: 14 amino acids. The CDR3 loop is CASTPTGRNTEAFF. The CDR3 DNA sequence: TGTGCCAGTACTCCGACAGGGAGGAACACTGAAGCTTTCTTT.

The rearrangement uses TRBV7-9 and TRBJ2-2; D not resolved. V was clipped by 7 bases and J by 2 bases, with 2 bases between them. CDR1 SEHNR and CDR2 FQNEAQ come from the germline V gene (reference sequence). The CDR3 runs to 11 residues. CDR3 residues: CASINTGELFF. Written as DNA, the CDR3 is TGTGCCAGCATCAACACCGGGGAGCTGTTTTTT. The full variable domain, completed using reference TRBV7-9 and TRBJ2-2, is DTGVSQNPRHKITKRGQNVTFRCDPISEHNRLYWYRQTLGQGPEFLTYFQNEAQLEKSRLLSDRFSAERPKGSFSTLEIQRTEQGDSAMYLCASINTGELFFGEGSRLTVL.

Comments on this clonotype: Mismatch with germline at one junction end may stem from a read error. CDR3 in amino acids: CASGGTTLNTEAF. CDR3 nucleotide sequence: TGTGCCAGCGGAGGGACAACCTTGAACACTGAAGCTTTC. The gene calls are TRBV9 and TRBJ2-6; perhaps D is TRBD1 or TRBD2 (6 bases each). The CDR3 totals 13 residues. Germline CDR1 SGDLS, CDR2 YYNGEE.

At least ten counts were recorded for this clonotype. The chain has TRBV6-5 and TRBJ2-7, with D perhaps given as TRBD1 or TRBD2 (7 bases each). The CDR3 runs 12 residues. The germline V and J ends were trimmed by 6 bases and 6 bases, with 12 bases remaining between them. The V gene's germline CDR1 is MNHEY and CDR2 SVGAGI. This CDR3 is CASSPGGVEQYF. CDR3 DNA sequence: TGTGCCAGCAGCCCAGGGGGGGTCGAGCAGTACTTC.

The table lists this clonotype with many counts. The rearrangement links TRBV20-1 to TRBJ1-1, with 7 bases matching TRBD1. V shed 6 bases, J shed 10 bases, and the junction held 14 bases outside the gene matches. The CDR3 consists of 13 residues. CDR1 and CDR2 (germline): DFQATT, SNEGSKA (reference sequence). The CDR3 coding sequence is TGCAGTGCGAAGTTTGTACAGGGGTTGCTAGCTTTCTTT. Its protein product is CSAKFVQGLLAFF.

The V and J genes are TRBV20-1 and TRBJ1-1; 7 bases map to TRBD1. CDR3 length: 16 residues. Germline V gene sequence: CDR1 DFQATT, CDR2 SNEGSKA (reference sequence). The CDR3 spells CSGTGDRRSLTTEAFF. The DNA for the CDR3 is TGCAGCGGTACAGGGGATCGGCGATCTCTTACCACTGAAGCTTTCTTT.

The chain recombines TRBV2 with TRBJ1-1; 9 bases match TRBD1. CDR3 length: 15 amino acids. CDR1 is SNHLY and CDR2 is FYNNEI in the germline V gene. V trimming: 7 bases; J trimming: 11 bases; junction bases outside the gene matches: 17. The CDR3 sequence is CASTATTGGGRRAFF. The CDR3 DNA sequence: TGTGCCAGCACCGCAACTACAGGGGGCGGCCGGCGTGCTTTCTTT. The full variable domain, its missing parts supplied by reference TRBV2 and TRBJ1-1, is EPEVTQTPSHQVTQMGQEVILRCVPISNHLYFYWYRQILGQKVEFLVSFYNNEISEKSEIFDDQFSVERPDGSNFTLKIRSTKLEDSAMYFCASTATTGGGRRAFFGQGTRLTVV.

This clonotype appeared a few times. This chain uses TRBV20-1 with TRBJ1-5, with unresolved D. The CDR3 length is 12 residues. Per germline, CDR1 DFQATT and CDR2 SNEGSKA (reference sequence). The V and J ends lost 3 bases and 11 bases respectively, with 14 bases between them. The CDR3 bases are TGCAGTGCTAGGGTCGGGGTCCAGGCCCAGCATTTT. This gives the protein CSARVGVQAQHF.